A selection of T cell receptor beta chains follows, all from one sample in a study of regulatory T cells. Here immunoSEQ multiplex PCR was the method, and the copy in TCRdb shows in-frame clones only, minus some. The repertoire holds nearly 30,000 clones, 85% to 95% seen once, with less than 2% in the top ten. The sample was conventional CD4+ T cells sorted from blood. These receptors originate from a person in their late teens or twenties with CD3G deficiency. The CDR3 runs from the conserved cysteine through the conserved F or W. A D gene is named only where the DNA matches it firmly. Clone size is not always given. Where it is, it says once, few, many or a class for expanded clones.

once	TRBV6-9	TRBD2	TRBJ2-2	TGTGCCAGCAAAGAAGGAGCGGGAGGGCCGGACACCGGGGAGCTGTTTTTT	CASKEGAGGPDTGELFF
.	TRBV28	TRBD2	TRBJ2-1	TGTGCCAGCAGTACGTCCGGGACTAGCGGGAGGTTTGAGCAGTTCTTC	CASSTSGTSGRFEQFF
.	TRBV19	TRBD2	TRBJ2-7	TGTGCCAGTAGAGTTAGCGGGGGACCTCCCTACGAGCAGTACTTC	CASRVSGGPPYEQYF
.	TRBV5-1	.	TRBJ2-6	TGCGCCAGCAGCTTGGGACAAGATAACTCTGGGGCCAACGTCCTGACTTTC	CASSLGQDNSGANVLTF
.	TRBV19	TRBD2	TRBJ2-1	TGTGCCAGTAGTCGCTCCTTAGCGGGAGGGCCCCACAATGAGCAGTTCTTC	CASSRSLAGGPHNEQFF
.	TRBV20-1	.	TRBJ2-3	TGCAGTGCTTCGGGGTCCACCTCGCAGTATTTT	CSASGSTSQYF
.	TRBV7-9	.	TRBJ1-1	TGTGCCAGCAGCTTAAATAGTGATACTGAAGCTTTCTTT	CASSLNSDTEAFF
.	TRBV7-8	TRBD1	TRBJ2-3	TGTGCCAGCAGCACCTTCAGACAGGGGGGTACGCAGTATTTT	CASSTFRQGGTQYF
.	TRBV18	.	TRBJ2-3	TGTGCCAGCTCACTGGGTCAGTCAGATACGCAGTATTTT	CASSLGQSDTQYF
.	TRBV6-5	.	TRBJ1-2	TGTGCCAGCAGTACTCCGAGGTTCGGGGCCTATGGCTACACCTTC	CASSTPRFGAYGYTF
.	TRBV25-1	TRBD2	TRBJ2-1	TGTGCCAGCAGTGAATTGGGCGGGGGAAATGAGCAGTTCTTC	CASSELGGGNEQFF
.	TRBV25-1	TRBD1	TRBJ2-3	TGTGCCAGCAGGGGTGACAGGGTATGGGGAGATACGCAGTATTTT	CASRGDRVWGDTQYF
.	TRBV19	TRBD1	TRBJ2-1	TGTGCCAGTGGACAGGGAGCCTTGAAGGCGGATGAGCAGTTCTTC	CASGQGALKADEQFF
.	TRBV10-3	.	TRBJ2-5	TGTGCCTCCGGGGGGACACCAGAGACCCAGTACTTC	CASGGTPETQYF
once	TRBV7-9	TRBD2	TRBJ2-1	TGTGCCAGCAGCTTACTAGCGGGTTCCTACAATGAGCAGTTCTTC	CASSLLAGSYNEQFF
.	TRBV18	TRBD2	TRBJ2-1	TGTGCCAGCTCACCTAGCGGGAGGAATGAGCAGTTCTTC	CASSPSGRNEQFF
.	TRBV5-1	.	TRBJ1-2	TGCGCCAGCAGCTCGGACGGGTTGTATGGCTACACCTTC	CASSSDGLYGYTF
.	TRBV5-1	.	TRBJ1-3	TGCGCCAGCAGCTTGGGGGACGGAGACTCTGGAAACACCATATATTTT	CASSLGDGDSGNTIYF
.	TRBV5-6	.	TRBJ1-1	TGTGCCAGCAGCCTCGTGACGGGTAACACTGAAGCTTTCTTT	CASSLVTGNTEAFF
once	TRBV6-1	.	TRBJ1-5	TGTGCCAGCAAGGACGGACCTTATAGCAATCAGCCCCAGCATTTT	CASKDGPYSNQPQHF
.	TRBV7-3	TRBD1	TRBJ2-7	TGTGCCAGCAGCGCCCACAGGGGTCCCTACGAGCAGTACTTC	CASSAHRGPYEQYF
.	TRBV30	TRBD2	TRBJ2-3	TGTGCCTGGAGTGTTGGGCGGGGGGGCCTAGTGGCTACGCAGTATTTT	CAWSVGRGGLVATQYF
.	TRBV6-1	TRBD1	TRBJ2-7	TGTGCCAGCAGCGTCGGGACAGGTCTATACGAGCAGTACTTC	CASSVGTGLYEQYF
.	TRBV18	TRBD1	TRBJ2-3	TGTGCCAGCTCACCAACAATGACAGGGTTGTCAGTAGATACGCAGTATTTT	CASSPTMTGLSVDTQYF
.	TRBV28	TRBD2	TRBJ2-5	TGTGCCAGCAGTTCCAGCGGGAGCCCGGAAAAGACCCAGTACTTC	CASSSSGSPEKTQYF
.	TRBV18	.	TRBJ1-3	TGTGCCAGCTCACCAAGCCCGATCCTTACCCAGTGGTTGGAAGGAAACACCATATATTTT	CASSPSPILTQWLEGNTIYF
.	TRBV30	.	TRBJ2-2	TGTGCCTGGAGTAGGAGGGCCGGGGAGCTGTTTTTT	CAWSRRAGELFF
.	TRBV11-2	.	TRBJ2-1	TGTGCCAGCAGCTTAGATCTCCACAGGCCCTACAATGAGCAGTTCTTC	CASSLDLHRPYNEQFF
.	TRBV7-9	TRBD1	TRBJ2-7	TGTGCCAGCAGCTTAGCGGGACAGGGGGACGAGCAGTACTTC	CASSLAGQGDEQYF